What follows is one T cell receptor (beta chain) and its context. Its target is not known. The protocol was immunoSEQ multiplex PCR, while the TCRdb copy is restricted to in-frame clones and leaves out a portion. Here the sample spans 200,000 to 300,000 clones, approximately 95% being singletons. The data derive from a study of T cell responses to AZD1222 COVID-19 vaccine. Study findings and constraints: The study sampled repertoires only after the peak T cell response.

The CDR3 is 15 amino acids. Germline CDR1 MDHEN, CDR2 SYDVKM. V lost 6 bases and J 0 bases, leaving 15 bases between the germline ends. Specimen: peripheral blood, collected on day 0 of AZD1222 vaccination. The TCR originated in an adult in good health. The chain joins TRBV28 to TRBJ2-7, with D possibly TRBD1 on 6 matching bases. Written as DNA, the CDR3 is TGTGCCAGCAGCCAATGGACAGCCCTCTCCTACGAGCAGTACTTC. This translates into CASSQWTALSYEQYF.